These 8 T cell receptor beta chains share one sample of origin, sequenced in a study of blood T cell repertoires in COVID-19. The method was immunoSEQ multiplex PCR; TCRdb's version includes in-frame clones alone and lacks a portion of them. The sample has about 300,000 clones; around 84% are singletons. The source material was PBMCs or T cells enriched from blood (not recorded which). All receptors derive from a young man who had recovered from COVID-19.

The J gene is TRBJ2-5, the V gene TRBV24-1; 7 nucleotides align to TRBD1. The V gene end was trimmed by 7 bases and the J gene end by 0 bases; junction bases not matched to a gene: 7. This CDR3 spans 15 amino acids. In germline, CDR1 is KGHDR, CDR2 SFDVKD. DNA for the CDR3: TGTGCCACCAGCGTTTCCGGGACAGACCAAGAGACCCAGTACTTC. Residues: CATSVSGTDQETQYF.

This rearrangement joins TRBV4-1 to TRBJ1-2, with 12 bases aligning to TRBD1. Per the germline V gene, CDR1 is MGHRA and CDR2 is YSYEKL. The V gene end was trimmed by 0 bases and the J gene end by 7 bases; junction bases not matched to a gene: 3. This CDR3 has 15 residues. CDR3 region: CASSQDGTGGFGYTF. The CDR3 region has the DNA TGCGCCAGCAGCCAAGACGGGACAGGGGGCTTTGGCTACACCTTC.

The chain carries TRBV19 and TRBJ1-3; 10 bases fit TRBD1. The trim removed 4 bases at V and 3 bases at J, leaving 3 bases unmatched. The CDR3 has 15 residues. CDR1 and CDR2 from the germline V gene are LNHDA and SQIVND (reference sequence). The CDR3 DNA is TGTGCCAGTAGTACCGACAGGGGGCTTGGAAACACCATATATTTT. It encodes CASSTDRGLGNTIYF.

The chain employs TRBV7-2 and TRBJ2-6, with 7 bases lining up with TRBD1. Trimming cost V 5 bases and J 0 bases; bases outside gene matches: 4. Per the germline V gene, CDR1 is SGHTA and CDR2 is FQGNSA. The CDR3 is made up of 16 amino acids. This CDR3 reads CASSGSGGSGANVLTF. The CDR3 DNA sequence: TGTGCCAGCAGCGGGTCAGGGGGCTCTGGGGCCAACGTCCTGACTTTC.

The chain couples TRBV5-1 to TRBJ2-3; 7 nucleotides align to TRBD1. Germline V CDR1 and CDR2: SGHRS, YFSETQ. J lost 6 bases, V lost 6 bases, and 13 bases had no gene match. This CDR3 is 15 amino acids long. Here the CDR3 DNA reads TGCGCCAGCATTCCCAATACAGGGGCAAGGGATACGCAGTATTTT. This gives the protein CASIPNTGARDTQYF.

Only a few counts were recorded for this clone. The chain has TRBV2 and TRBJ1-1; 10 positions agree with TRBD1. The CDR3 sequence is 16 residues long. J lost 0 bases, V lost 4 bases, and 5 bases had no gene match. Germline V gene sequence: CDR1 SNHLY, CDR2 FYNNEI. In DNA, the CDR3 is TGTGCCAGCAGTGGACGGGACAGGGGAATGAACACTGAAGCTTTCTTT. This gives the protein CASSGRDRGMNTEAFF.

This clone came up a few times. The chain has TRBV19 and TRBJ1-2; 7 bases align to TRBD1. The CDR3 extends over 14 amino acids. The germline gives CDR1 LNHDA, CDR2 SQIVND (reference sequence). The ends lost 6 bases at V and 1 base at J; junction bases unmatched: 5. CDR3 residues: CASRAQGNNYGYTF. The CDR3 DNA follows: TGTGCCAGTAGGGCACAGGGGAATAACTATGGCTACACCTTC.

This clone occurred once. The rearrangement joins TRBV4-1 to TRBJ2-3, with D perhaps matching TRBD2 (8 bases). Germline CDR1 reads MGHRA; CDR2 reads YSYEKL. This CDR3 comprises 17 residues. V shed 4 bases and J shed 0 bases, with 17 bases lying between them. The CDR3 here is CASSPPRGTSSTDTQYF. In DNA, the CDR3 is TGCGCCAGCAGCCCTCCCAGGGGGACTAGTAGCACAGATACGCAGTATTTT.